This T cell receptor (beta chain) derives from a study of regulatory T cells in long-lasting Graves disease. This clonotype turned up a few times. Relative to the germline gene, one junction end is altered; a read error may explain this. The authors built TCR beta libraries using iRepertoire HTBI primers and Arm-PCR of CDR3 regions. In TCRdb, the multiplex PCR reads were re-called with MiXCR into one record per CDR3 protein. The sample comprises approximately 210,000 distinct CDR3 sequences, about a sixth of which are singletons, and roughly 23% rests with the top ten. Regarding time point: newly diagnosed GD, antithyroid drugs for less than 3 months. Generation of the TCR library employed RNA extracted from PBMCs. The CDR3 contains 15 residues. CDR1 is SGHNT and CDR2 is YENEEA in the germline V gene.

The sequence was obtained from a female donor with Graves disease. The input for sequencing was peripheral blood mononuclear cells (PBMCs), taken at new diagnosis, from a patient treated with antithyroid drugs. The rearrangement links TRBV11-3 to TRBJ2-1, with D perhaps TRBD1 (5 bases). The CDR3 DNA is TGTGCCAGCAGCTTATCAGGGTACGCCTACAATGAGCAGTCCTTC. This encodes CASSLSGYAYNEQSF.